Each of the 3 T cell receptor beta chains below was sequenced from the same sample in a study of siplizumab effects on memory and regulatory T cells. Some clones are missing from TCRdb's copy, which holds only in-frame ones; the method was immunoSEQ multiplex PCR. The repertoire holds about 110,000 clones, more than 90% seen once, with 1.3% in the top ten. Sequenced sample: CD4+ T cells sorted from blood. The receptors were gathered from a human donor in good health.

The table lists this clone with a count of one. The CDR3 DNA is TGTGCCAGCAGCCACGGGACTCCCACAGATACGCAGTATTTT. This codes for CASSHGTPTDTQYF. J is TRBJ2-3 and V is TRBV5-6; tentative D call: TRBD2 (6 bases). Trimming took off 4 bases at V and 2 bases at J, with 11 bases between the two ends. Germline V gene data show CDR1 as SGHDT and CDR2 as YYEEEE. This CDR3 spans 14 amino acids. Based on the CDR3 plus reference TRBV5-6 and TRBJ2-3, the full variable domain is DAGVTQSPTHLIKTRGQQVTLRCSPKSGHDTVSWYQQALGQGPQFIFQYYEEEERQRGNFPDRFSGHQFPNYSSELNVNALLLGDSALYLCASSHGTPTDTQYFGPGTRLTVL.

This chain uses TRBV5-4 with TRBJ2-1; tentatively, D is TRBD2 (6 bases). Trimming removed 6 bases from V and 12 bases from J, with 25 bases in between. The CDR3 covers 15 residues. Germline loops: CDR1 SGHNT, CDR2 YYREEE (reference sequence). CDR3 in DNA: TGTGCCAGCACCCAAGGAGGGCTGAAAAATGAGGTGCAGTTCTTC. This translates into CASTQGGLKNEVQFF.

This clone turned up a few times. The chain employs TRBV11-3 and TRBJ2-7; a possible D gene is TRBD1 (5 bases). Between the trimmed V and J ends, which lost 5 bases and 7 bases, there was a span of 12 bases. The CDR3 is made up of 12 amino acids. The germline V gene encodes CDR1 SGHNT and CDR2 YENEEA. The CDR3 reads CASSPQGEEQYF. DNA of the CDR3: TGTGCCAGCAGCCCCCAGGGCGAGGAGCAGTACTTC.